The source of this TCR beta chain is a study of blood T cell repertoires in COVID-19 (dated by TCRdb to 2020 to 2022). About the study as a whole: Samples from collaborators originated in the United States, Italy and Spain and spanned both the acute and convalescent phases of COVID-19. The material from the prospective study consisted of cDNA or gDNA derived from T cells, B-cell-depleted T cells, or PBMCs. The dataset comprised deeply sampled blood TCRbeta repertoires from subjects exposed to, actively infected with, or recovered from COVID-19. The repertoires were released in a freely available public database meant as a resource for research on the immune response to SARS-CoV-2. The samples were drawn from two sources: the first 160 participants of the ongoing ImmuneRACE study, and 1,254 subjects contributed by 6 global collaborators. A de-identified subject ID, COVID-19 status, age in years and sex were almost always included in the sample metadata. HLA class I and class II types, where available, came from metadata supplied by the sample provider rather than from assay-based typing. The research as a whole found: The quantity of clinical and demographic metadata differed by source and by participant and was supplied without curation.

The germline V gene (reference sequence) supplies CDR1 LNHNV and CDR2 YYDKDF. At the junction V is shortened by 0 bases and J by 1 base; bases outside the gene matches: 5. Its CDR3 holds 16 amino acids, cysteine through phenylalanine. Only the CDR3 region is kept as DNA, spanning 48 bases read in frame from base 1. Collaborating institutions collected whole blood in K2EDTA tubes following their own protocols. For TCRbeta analysis, collaborator samples were shipped as frozen whole blood, as isolated PBMCs, or as DNA extracted from either sample type. Concerning this clone: No antigen is known for it. No much larger clone is present one base from it, and per-base qualities are unavailable.

The immunoSEQ Assay, a bias-controlled multiplex PCR, was used to amplify TCRbeta CDR3 regions from genomic DNA. Processing in the source paper ran as follows. The number of nucleated cells in each sample was estimated from the amplification of reference gene primers within the assay. To quantify the absolute abundance of each unique TCRbeta CDR3 rearrangement, sequence reads were collapsed and filtered. Productive Simpson clonality was computed per sample as the square root of Simpson's diversity index over productive rearrangements. TCRdb re-hosts the immuneACCESS table, in-frame sequences only. Its copies lack some clones; in the studies checked, an unresolved V gene accounts for under half of them, and the cause for the rest is not known. Clonal size and the V and J genes are those of that table, whereas D and trimming came from the DNA. The sample has about 120,000 clones on record, around two thirds of them singletons. The ten biggest clones cover roughly 2% of the sample.

The chain was built from TRBV15 and TRBJ2-7; TRBD2 agrees with 8 junctional bases. The source of this sequence is a woman aged 70 to 79 with acute or convalescent COVID-19. Material for sequencing was peripheral blood. The CDR3 protein: CATSRDRGGRSYEQYF. The nucleotide sequence reads as follows: TGTGCCACCAGCAGAGATAGAGGCGGGAGGTCCTACGAGCAGTACTTC.